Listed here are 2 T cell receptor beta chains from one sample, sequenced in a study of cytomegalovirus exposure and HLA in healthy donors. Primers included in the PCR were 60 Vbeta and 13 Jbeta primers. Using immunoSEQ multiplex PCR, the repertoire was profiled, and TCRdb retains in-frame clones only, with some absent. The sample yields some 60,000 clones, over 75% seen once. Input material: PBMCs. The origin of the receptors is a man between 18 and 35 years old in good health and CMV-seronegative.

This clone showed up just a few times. The chain's CDR3 is CAITIDTSNGYTF. The CDR3 region has the DNA TGTGCCATCACCATTGACACCTCCAACGGCTACACCTTC. The J gene is TRBJ1-2, the V gene TRBV10-3; D unclear. Trimming cost V 7 bases and J 8 bases, with 17 bases left between them. Germline CDR1 reads ENHRY; CDR2 reads SYGVKD. The CDR3 runs 13 residues.

CDR3 protein: CASSQEVLGGVSNQPQHF. DNA of the CDR3: TGCGCCAGCAGCCAAGAAGTACTTGGGGGCGTGAGCAATCAGCCCCAGCATTTT. The V call is TRBV4-1, the J call TRBJ1-5, with D possibly being TRBD1 (6 bases). With 0 bases removed from V and 1 base from J, the gap between germline ends came to 16 bases. CDR3 length equals 18 residues. CDR1 is MGHRA, CDR2 YSYEKL, per germline.